The 20 T cell receptor beta chains below were found in one sample sequenced in a study of T cell responses to AZD1222 COVID-19 vaccine. Clones were sequenced by immunoSEQ multiplex PCR, and TCRdb holds only the in-frame ones, with some missing. The data hold around 110,000 clones, with roughly 88% observed a single time. The sequences come from peripheral blood, collected on day 0 of AZD1222 vaccination. All receptors come from an adult in good health.

The rearrangement links TRBV7-3 to TRBJ2-1, with 10 bases fitting TRBD2. Germline V gene lookup returns CDR1 SGHTA and CDR2 FQGTGA. V shed 8 bases, J shed 10 bases, and the junction held 11 bases outside the gene matches. The CDR3 length is 14 residues. The CDR3 sequence is CASSRGLAGVEQFF. CDR3 bases: TGTGCCAGCTCAAGGGGGCTAGCGGGAGTAGAGCAGTTCTTC. The full variable domain, rest sourced from reference TRBV7-3 and TRBJ2-1, is GAGVSQTPSNKVTEKGKYVELRCDPISGHTALYWYRQSLGQGPEFLIYFQGTGAADDSGLPNDRFFAVRPEGSVSTLKIQRTERGDSAVYLCASSRGLAGVEQFFGPGTRLTVL.

This chain connects TRBV6-5 to TRBJ1-1; D possibly corresponds to TRBD1 (6 bases). From germline, CDR1 is MNHEY and CDR2 SVGAGI. There are 15 residues in the CDR3. V was clipped by 6 bases and J by 4 bases, with 18 bases between them. The CDR3 nucleotides are TGTGCCAGCAGCCACGGGGGCCAGGTGGGCACTGAAGCTTTCTTT. As protein: CASSHGGQVGTEAFF.

The chain joins TRBV18 to TRBJ2-1; TRBD2 agrees at 7 bases. Per germline, CDR1 KGHSH and CDR2 LQKENI. Germline trimming cut 0 bases from V and 6 bases from J; bases unmatched to any gene: 5. The CDR3 contains 15 residues. CDR3 region: CASSPPGGLTNEQFF. The CDR3 nucleotides are TGTGCCAGCTCACCACCGGGAGGGCTTACCAATGAGCAGTTCTTC.

The V gene is TRBV19, the J gene TRBJ2-1; D gene uncertain. Trimming left V 1 base short and J 0 bases short, with 10 bases between. This CDR3 has 16 amino acids. CDR1 is LNHDA, CDR2 SQIVND, per germline (reference sequence). The CDR3 spells CASSIGESVSYNEQFF. In DNA form, the CDR3 reads TGTGCCAGTAGTATAGGGGAAAGCGTCTCCTACAATGAGCAGTTCTTC.

The V and J genes are TRBV28 and TRBJ2-3, with D perhaps TRBD2 (5 bases). Trimming removed 11 bases at V and 2 bases at J, with 14 bases between. The CDR3 has 13 amino acids. CDR1 and CDR2 (germline): MDHEN, SYDVKM. This CDR3 is CAHRGRSTDTQYF. CDR3 bases: TGTGCCCACCGAGGGCGGTCCACAGATACGCAGTATTTT.

The J gene is TRBJ2-1, the V gene TRBV27; D not certain. The V and J ends lost 3 bases and 5 bases respectively, with 2 bases between them. There are 11 residues in the CDR3. The germline gives CDR1 MNHEY, CDR2 SMNVEV (reference sequence). CDR3 nucleotide sequence: TGTGCCAGCAGTTTCCACAATGAGCAGTTCTTC. As protein: CASSFHNEQFF.

This chain joins TRBV28 and TRBJ1-2, with D perhaps TRBD1 (6 bases). The CDR3 sequence is 13 residues long. Germline assignment: CDR1 MDHEN and CDR2 SYDVKM. Trimming took 4 bases from V and 8 from J, leaving 14 bases between them. For the CDR3, the DNA is TGTGCCAGCAGTTCACCAGGGGTAAACGGCTACACCTTC. It codes for CASSSPGVNGYTF.

This clone occurred once. This chain joins TRBV16 and TRBJ2-7, with D possibly TRBD1 on 6 matching bases. Deletions cut 4 bases from V and 7 bases from J, with 17 bases between. This CDR3 contains 14 residues. Germline CDR1 KGHSY, CDR2 FQNENV. CDR3 sequence reads: CASSREAGVGEQYF. The DNA of the CDR3 is TGTGCCAGCAGCCGCGAAGCAGGGGTCGGGGAGCAGTACTTC.

This clone was detected a few times. The chain combines TRBV27 with TRBJ2-7, with D uncertain. CDR3 length: 12 amino acids. Germline V CDR1 and CDR2: MNHEY, SMNVEV (reference sequence). V lost 6 bases, J lost 11 bases, and 17 bases lay in between. The CDR3, as DNA: TGTGCCAGCAGCCCGCAAAATAGGCGAGAGTACTTC. Translating it yields CASSPQNRREYF.

The chain links TRBV7-3 to TRBJ1-2; D ambiguous. The germline V and J ends were trimmed by 5 bases and 2 bases, with 6 bases remaining between them. The CDR3 has 12 amino acids. The germline gives CDR1 SGHTA, CDR2 FQGTGA. This CDR3 reads CASSPDNYGYTF. CDR3 nucleotides: TGTGCCAGCAGCCCGGACAACTATGGCTACACCTTC.

The chain is built from TRBV6-5 and TRBJ2-3; 11 bases map to TRBD2. CDR3 size: 16 residues. Trimming removed 4 bases from V and 9 bases from J; junction bases left unmatched: 12. Germline V gene lookup returns CDR1 MNHEY and CDR2 SVGAGI. CDR3 protein: CASSSRTSGSAGTQYF. DNA of the CDR3: TGTGCCAGCAGTTCCAGAACTAGCGGGAGCGCCGGGACGCAGTATTTT.

The genes are TRBV4-2 and TRBJ2-1, with unresolved D. Trimming took off 4 bases at V and 7 bases at J, with 17 bases between the two ends. Germline V gives CDR1 LGHNA, CDR2 YNFKEQ. This CDR3 spans 15 amino acids. CDR3 coding DNA: TGTGCCAGCAGCCCTCGACTTGACTTGGGGAATGAGCAGTTCTTC. As protein: CASSPRLDLGNEQFF.

This clone has more than one count but fewer than ten. The V call is TRBV24-1, the J call TRBJ2-1; the match to TRBD2 covers 15 bases. Trimming at V came to 2 bases and at J to 8 bases, leaving 0 bases not matched to a gene. This CDR3 has 15 amino acids. The germline V gene encodes CDR1 KGHDR and CDR2 SFDVKD. The CDR3 sequence is CATSDWTSGRDEQFF. CDR3 DNA sequence: TGTGCCACCAGTGATTGGACTAGCGGGAGGGATGAGCAGTTCTTC.

The chain combines TRBV15 with TRBJ1-2, with D possibly matching TRBD1 (5 bases). Germline CDR1 LNHNV, CDR2 YYDKDF (reference sequence). The CDR3 spans 15 residues. Trimming removed 5 bases from V and 6 bases from J, with 19 bases in between. CDR3 sequence reads: CATSVGTSYSDGYTF. CDR3 coding DNA: TGTGCCACCAGCGTCGGGACGTCTTATAGTGATGGCTACACCTTC.

The genes are TRBV27 and TRBJ2-6, with D maybe TRBD1 (6 bases). Per germline, CDR1 MNHEY and CDR2 SMNVEV (reference sequence). V gave up 6 bases and J gave up 0 bases, with 15 bases separating them. The CDR3 has 17 residues. CDR3 region: CASSPDRAVSGANVLTF. As DNA, the CDR3 is TGTGCCAGCAGCCCGGACAGAGCGGTCTCTGGGGCCAACGTCCTGACTTTC.

The gene calls are TRBV5-5 and TRBJ1-4; D is possibly TRBD1 (6 bases). Trimming cost V 4 bases and J 4 bases, with 14 bases left between them. CDR3 size: 15 residues. Germline CDR1 reads SGHKS; CDR2 reads YYEKEE (reference sequence). CDR3 protein: CASSTTGTGNEKLFF. In DNA form, the CDR3 reads TGTGCCAGCAGCACTACAGGGACGGGTAATGAAAAACTGTTTTTT.

The CDR3 DNA sequence: TGTGCCAGCAGCTTAGGGACTAGCGGGAGCGATGAGCAGTTCTTC. Translation: CASSLGTSGSDEQFF. This sequence joins TRBV11-2 and TRBJ2-1, with TRBD2 matching over 13 bases. The ends lost 1 base at V and 8 bases at J; junction bases unmatched: 2. The germline V gene has CDR1 SGHAT and CDR2 FQNNGV. The CDR3 contains 15 residues. Full variable domain (remainder filled in from reference TRBV11-2 and TRBJ2-1): EAGVAQSPRYKIIEKRQSVAFWCNPISGHATLYWYQQILGQGPKLLIQFQNNGVVDDSQLPKDRFSAERLKGVDSTLKIQPAKLEDSAVYLCASSLGTSGSDEQFFGPGTRLTVL.

The rearrangement joins TRBV18 to TRBJ2-1, with 7 positions matching TRBD2. The germline gives CDR1 KGHSH, CDR2 LQKENI. CDR3 size: 14 residues. The V and J ends lost 8 bases and 6 bases, in that order; junction bases with no gene match: 10. The CDR3: CASGGRETFNEQFF. DNA for the CDR3: TGTGCCAGCGGCGGGCGGGAGACATTCAATGAGCAGTTCTTC.

This rearrangement joins TRBV27 to TRBJ1-6; a possible D gene is TRBD1 (5 bases). Trimming removed 2 bases at V and 0 bases at J, with 8 bases between. Looked up from germline, CDR1 is MNHEY and CDR2 is SMNVEV (reference sequence). This CDR3 comprises 16 residues. CDR3 nucleotide sequence: TGTGCCAGCAGTTTAGATAGGGGCTCCTATAATTCACCCCTCCACTTT. It specifies CASSLDRGSYNSPLHF.

Written as DNA, the CDR3 is TGCGCCAGCAGGTTCCGGGACACTGTAACCTCTGGAAACACCATATATTTT. This gives the protein CASRFRDTVTSGNTIYF. The chain carries TRBV5-1 and TRBJ1-3, with D maybe TRBD1 (6 bases). The germline V and J ends were trimmed by 5 bases and 0 bases, with 18 bases remaining between them. The CDR3 has 17 amino acids. Per the germline V gene, CDR1 is SGHRS and CDR2 is YFSETQ.